This TCR beta chain was found in a study of T cell changes during pregnancy in multiple sclerosis. Only in-frame clones appear in the TCRdb table, and some are missing; sequencing was by immunoSEQ multiplex PCR. Altogether about 79,000 clones are present, around nine tenths being singletons, with the ten largest covering approximately 0.47%. This TCR was sampled from a female donor with multiple sclerosis, enrolled in a pregnancy study. The starting material was CD4+ T cells from peripheral blood mononuclear cells, obtained in the second trimester of pregnancy.

The CDR3 sequence: CASRIPGQGNTGELFF. CDR3 DNA sequence: TGTGCCAGCAGGATACCGGGACAGGGGAACACCGGGGAGCTGTTTTTT. The chain couples TRBV6-6 to TRBJ2-2, with TRBD1 matching 9 bases. The germline V gene has CDR1 MNHNY and CDR2 SVGAGI (reference sequence). CDR3 length: 16 amino acids. V was pared by 6 bases and J by 1 base, with 6 bases of the junction left unmatched.